The T cell receptor (beta chain) described here comes from a study of OX40 agonist ivuxolimab in advanced cancers. Study-level information: Those enrolled were 80% to 85% male, with a mean age of roughly 60 years and ages from roughly 23 to 79.

This table comes from immunoSEQ multiplex PCR, and its TCRdb copy is limited to in-frame clones, with some not included. The table lists about 32,000 clones, 80% to 85% of them singletons. A remark on this clone: Its antigen is not known.

Overall study findings and caveats: By week 6 at 0.1 to 3.0 mg/kg, blood CD4+ and CD8+ T cells had expanded clonally. In general, CD8+ T cells held more expanded clones than CD4+ did, on average. The authors also found low normalized T-cell clonal expansion in some nonresponders.

The V gene's germline CDR1 is MNHEY and CDR2 SVGAGI. V dropped 0 bases and J dropped 6 bases, with 6 bases sitting between them. This CDR3 has 12 amino acids. This sequence was found in an adult with an advanced solid tumor such as melanoma, head and neck, liver or kidney cancer. Here the sequenced sample was CD4+ or CD8+ T cells sorted from blood, taken in a trial of the OX40 agonist ivuxolimab. J is TRBJ2-7 and V is TRBV6-5, with D unresolved. CDR3 protein: CASSYSLGEQYF. The CDR3, as DNA: TGTGCCAGCAGTTACTCTTTGGGCGAGCAGTACTTC.